The sequence of this TCR beta chain was determined in a study of shared clonotypes between healthy human individuals. Study conclusions and caveats: Though the depth was large, rarefaction showed that sorted-subset sequencing was incomplete. Sharing across a handful of donors was seen in around 5% of naive CD4 clonotypes.

As for this clone: As yet, its antigen is unknown.

The table came from immunoSEQ multiplex PCR; TCRdb's copy has only in-frame clones and leaves some out. The sample lists millions of clones; just over 90% were seen once. The naive CD8 subset, CD45RO-negative cells positively selected for CCR7, excluded terminally differentiated effector memory CD45RA+ cells. The CDR3 loop spans 16 amino acids. Germline values: CDR1 MGHRA, CDR2 YSYEKL. V was clipped by 5 bases and J by 2 bases; unmatched bases: 4. This clonotype was obtained from a man younger than 30 in good health. Some clones in this sample may be carry-over from other donors' samples. The chain carries TRBV4-1 and TRBJ2-5; 14 bases fit TRBD2. Sequenced input: naive CD8+ T cells from PBMCs. DNA of the CDR3: TGCGCCAGCAGCTCCGGGACTAGCGGGAGACAAGAGACCCAGTACTTC. Encoded protein: CASSSGTSGRQETQYF.